This entry lists 14 T cell receptor beta chains sequenced from one sample in a study of blood T cell repertoires in COVID-19. Profiling relied on immunoSEQ multiplex PCR, and the TCRdb table lists in-frame clones only, not all of them. The sample consists of tens of thousands of clones, 83% of them appearing once. The sample consisted of peripheral blood. The origin of the receptors is a man aged 30-40 years with COVID-19, enrolled during active disease.

The genes are TRBV27 and TRBJ1-2; 10 bases are shared with TRBD1. Germline values: CDR1 MNHEY, CDR2 SMNVEV (reference sequence). The CDR3 contains 13 residues. Trimming took 6 bases from V and 10 from J; bases not matched to a gene: 8. The CDR3 region has the DNA TGTGCCAGCAGCCCAGACAGGGGGCCGATCTACACCTTC. This sequence encodes CASSPDRGPIYTF.

Only one count was recorded for this clone. The genes are TRBV28 and TRBJ1-5; no definite D call. This CDR3 region has 13 residues. The V and J ends lost 7 bases and 7 bases respectively, with 14 bases between them. The germline V gene has CDR1 MDHEN and CDR2 SYDVKM. The CDR3: CASTPLRRQPQHF. The CDR3 nucleotides are TGTGCCAGCACCCCCCTTAGGAGGCAGCCCCAGCATTTT.

J is TRBJ2-2 and V is TRBV19, with a tentative D call TRBD1 (5 bases). CDR1 LNHDA and CDR2 SQIVND come from the germline V gene (reference sequence). The CDR3 covers 14 residues. V lost 4 bases to trimming and J lost 7 bases, with 13 bases between them. CDR3 DNA: TGTGCCAGTAGTAGACCAGGGTGGGGCGGGGAGCTGTTTTTT. It encodes CASSRPGWGGELFF.

This rearrangement joins TRBV7-8 to TRBJ2-3, with 11 bases identical to TRBD2. Germline trimming cut 5 bases from V and 0 bases from J; bases unmatched to any gene: 4. Germline CDR1 and CDR2: SGHVS and FQNEAQ. The CDR3 has 16 residues. CDR3: CASSLRLAGSTDTQYF. CDR3 in DNA: TGTGCCAGCAGCCTCCGACTAGCGGGGAGCACAGATACGCAGTATTTT. Filled out from reference TRBV7-8 and TRBJ2-3, the complete variable domain reads GAGVSQSPRYKVAKRGQDVALRCDPISGHVSLFWYQQALGQGPEFLTYFQNEAQLDKSGLPSDRFFAERPEGSVSTLKIQRTQQEDSAVYLCASSLRLAGSTDTQYFGPGTRLTVL.

This chain connects TRBV9 to TRBJ1-6, with 8 bases fitting TRBD1. This CDR3 is built from 15 residues. The germline gives CDR1 SGDLS, CDR2 YYNGEE. Losses at the gene ends were 4 bases for V and 7 bases for J; bases not matched to a gene: 7. CDR3: CASSPRTGLNSPLHF. Here the CDR3 DNA reads TGTGCCAGCAGCCCAAGGACAGGGTTAAATTCACCCCTCCACTTT.

The chain recombines TRBV6-5 with TRBJ1-1; no firm D call. Germline V gene sequence: CDR1 MNHEY, CDR2 SVGAGI. The CDR3 is 15 amino acids. Trimming cost V 6 bases and J 1 base, with 15 bases left between them. CDR3 protein: CASRRGVKGNTEAFF. The CDR3 nucleotides are TGTGCCAGCAGGCGCGGGGTAAAGGGGAACACTGAAGCTTTCTTT.

This chain joins TRBV6-2 or TRBV6-3 and TRBJ2-3; D perhaps matches TRBD2 (5 bases). Trimming stripped 6 bases from V and 0 bases from J, with 10 bases between. CDR3 size: 14 residues. Germline V gene lookup returns CDR1 MNHEY and CDR2 SVGEGT. The CDR3 spells CASSGGGSTDTQYF. Written as DNA, the CDR3 is TGTGCCAGCAGCGGCGGCGGGAGCACAGATACGCAGTATTTT.

V gene TRBV11-2 combines with J gene TRBJ2-3; D uncertain. The germline V gene encodes CDR1 SGHAT and CDR2 FQNNGV. The length of the CDR3 is 13 residues. V was cut by 5 bases and J by 2 bases, with 8 bases left in between. The CDR3 here is CASSPWHTDTQYF. The CDR3 nucleotides are TGTGCCAGCAGCCCTTGGCACACAGATACGCAGTATTTT.

The table lists this clone with a few counts. The chain combines TRBV11-3 with TRBJ2-7; the D is unclear. Germline loops: CDR1 SGHNT, CDR2 YENEEA. The CDR3 extends over 15 amino acids. Trimming left V 1 base short and J 0 bases short, with 10 bases between. In DNA, the CDR3 is TGTGCCAGCAGCTTAGTCCCACAGAGCTCCTACGAGCAGTACTTC. Its translation: CASSLVPQSSYEQYF.

The chain carries TRBV19 and TRBJ1-2, with no clear D. V was shortened by 6 bases and J by 2 bases, with 13 bases between the two germline ends. Germline V gives CDR1 LNHDA, CDR2 SQIVND (reference sequence). The CDR3 has 14 amino acids. In nucleotides, the CDR3 is TGTGCCAGTAGACCCCGTACTCTCAACTATGGCTACACCTTC. This translates into CASRPRTLNYGYTF.

The genes are TRBV6-2 or TRBV6-3 and TRBJ2-7; TRBD2 matches at 8 bases. The V and J ends lost 6 bases and 7 bases, in that order; junction bases with no gene match: 11. This CDR3 has 14 amino acids. The germline gives CDR1 MNHEY, CDR2 SVGEGT. Written as DNA, the CDR3 is TGTGCCAGCAGCGACCTCGGGGGGGCGGGAGAGCAGTACTTC. Protein product: CASSDLGGAGEQYF.

J is TRBJ1-4 and V is TRBV28, with 11 bases lining up with TRBD1. This CDR3 has 15 amino acids. J lost 6 bases, V lost 6 bases, and 6 bases had no gene match. Germline values: CDR1 MDHEN, CDR2 SYDVKM. The CDR3 nucleotides read TGTGCCAGCAGGGGACAGGGGGTAGGGGATGAAAAACTGTTTTTT. It is translated as CASRGQGVGDEKLFF.

CDR3 coding DNA: TGTGCCAGCAGCGTAGAGGGACAGGGGGGCAGTGAGCAGTTCTTC. Translating gives CASSVEGQGGSEQFF. The V call is TRBV9, the J call TRBJ2-1, with 11 nucleotides matching TRBD1. The CDR3 has 15 amino acids. Germline lookup yields CDR1 SGDLS and CDR2 YYNGEE. V gave up 0 bases and J gave up 9 bases; unmatched junction bases: 5.

The genes are TRBV11-1 and TRBJ2-7; possibly TRBD1 for D (6 bases). Germline CDR1 and CDR2: SGHAT and FQDESV (reference sequence). The length of the CDR3 is 16 residues. The V end was cut by 6 bases, the J end by 1 base, with 19 bases between. The DNA for the CDR3 is TGTGCCAGCAGTCTCTTCGGCAGGGGAATGTCCTACGAGCAGTACTTC. It specifies CASSLFGRGMSYEQYF. The variable domain in full, completed from reference TRBV11-1 and TRBJ2-7, reads EAEVAQSPRYKITEKSQAVAFWCDPISGHATLYWYRQILGQGPELLVQFQDESVVDDSQLPKDRFSAERLKGVDSTLKIQPAELGDSAMYLCASSLFGRGMSYEQYFGPGTRLTVT.